This T cell receptor beta chain derives from a study of blood T cell repertoires in COVID-19. Looking at the study overall: Samples came from the United States, Italy and Spain, spanning acute and convalescent COVID-19.

Libraries were prepared by immunoSEQ multiplex PCR; TCRdb keeps only in-frame clonotypes and omits some of them. The table has 150,000 to 200,000 clones, 90% seen once. CDR3 size: 18 residues. With 6 bases clipped from V and 3 bases from J, the junction kept 11 bases outside the gene matches. Germline V gene lookup returns CDR1 LNHDA and CDR2 SQIVND (reference sequence). This clonotype originated in a man aged 60-69 years with active or convalescent COVID-19. Source material: peripheral blood. The chain employs TRBV19 and TRBJ2-6; TRBD2 agrees at 10 bases. The DNA of the CDR3 is TGTGCCAGTAGGATAAGCGGGGGGGCGTTTTTTGGGGCCAACGTCCTGACTTTC. Amino acid sequence: CASRISGGAFFGANVLTF. Using reference TRBV19 and TRBJ2-6 for the parts outside the CDR3, the full variable domain is DGGITQSPKYLFRKEGQNVTLSCEQNLNHDAMYWYRQDPGQGLRLIYYSQIVNDFQKGDIAEGYSVSREKKESFPLTVTSAQKNPTAFYLCASRISGGAFFGANVLTFGAGSRLTVL.